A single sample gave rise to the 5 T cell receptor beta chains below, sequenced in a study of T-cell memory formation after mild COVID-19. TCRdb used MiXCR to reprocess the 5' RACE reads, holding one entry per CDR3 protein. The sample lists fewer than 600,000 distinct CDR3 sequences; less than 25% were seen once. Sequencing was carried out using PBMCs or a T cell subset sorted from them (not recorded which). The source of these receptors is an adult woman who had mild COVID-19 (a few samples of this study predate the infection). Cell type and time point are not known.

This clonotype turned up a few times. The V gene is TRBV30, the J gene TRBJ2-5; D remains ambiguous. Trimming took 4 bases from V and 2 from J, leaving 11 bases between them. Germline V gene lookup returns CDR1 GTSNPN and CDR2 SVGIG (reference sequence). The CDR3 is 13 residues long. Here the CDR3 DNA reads TGTGCCTGGAAAAAGAATCTACAAGAGACCCAGTACTTC. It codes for CAWKKNLQETQYF.

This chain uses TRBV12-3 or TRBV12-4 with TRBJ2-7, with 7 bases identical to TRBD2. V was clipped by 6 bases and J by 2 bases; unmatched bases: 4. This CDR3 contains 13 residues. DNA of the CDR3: TGTGCCAGCAGCTCGGGGAGGGCCTACGAGCAGTACTTC. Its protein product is CASSSGRAYEQYF.

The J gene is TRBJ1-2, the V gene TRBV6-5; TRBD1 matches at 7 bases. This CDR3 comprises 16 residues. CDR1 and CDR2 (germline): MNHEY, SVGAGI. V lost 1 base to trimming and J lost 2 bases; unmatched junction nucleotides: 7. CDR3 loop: CASSYFNPTGNYGYTF. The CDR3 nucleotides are TGTGCCAGCAGTTACTTCAACCCGACAGGGAACTATGGCTACACCTTC.

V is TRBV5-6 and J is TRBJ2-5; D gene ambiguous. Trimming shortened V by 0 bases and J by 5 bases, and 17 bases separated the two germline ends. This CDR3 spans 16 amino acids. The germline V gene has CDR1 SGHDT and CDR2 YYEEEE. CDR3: CASSLVKALLTETQYF. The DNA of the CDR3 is TGTGCCAGCAGCTTGGTGAAGGCACTGCTTACGGAGACCCAGTACTTC. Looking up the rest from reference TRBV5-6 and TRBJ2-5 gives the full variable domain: DAGVTQSPTHLIKTRGQQVTLRCSPKSGHDTVSWYQQALGQGPQFIFQYYEEEERQRGNFPDRFSGHQFPNYSSELNVNALLLGDSALYLCASSLVKALLTETQYFGPGTRLLVL.

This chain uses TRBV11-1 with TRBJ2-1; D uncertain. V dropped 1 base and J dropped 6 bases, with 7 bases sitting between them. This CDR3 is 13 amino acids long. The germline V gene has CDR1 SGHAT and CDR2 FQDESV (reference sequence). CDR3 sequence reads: CASSLGLINEQFF. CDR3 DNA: TGTGCCAGCAGCTTAGGGCTAATCAATGAGCAGTTCTTC. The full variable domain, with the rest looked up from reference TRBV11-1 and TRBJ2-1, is EAEVAQSPRYKITEKSQAVAFWCDPISGHATLYWYRQILGQGPELLVQFQDESVVDDSQLPKDRFSAERLKGVDSTLKIQPAELGDSAMYLCASSLGLINEQFFGPGTRLTVL.